The 27 T cell receptor beta chains below were found in one sample sequenced in a study of cytomegalovirus exposure and HLA in healthy donors. Primers for the PCR totalled 60 Vbeta and 13 Jbeta. Here immunoSEQ multiplex PCR was the method, and the copy in TCRdb shows in-frame clones only, minus some. The sample contains about 150,000 clones, about four fifths of which appear only once. The sample consisted of PBMCs. The source of these receptors is a young man in good health and CMV-seropositive.

V is TRBV11-2 and J is TRBJ2-7, with a tentative D call TRBD2 (5 bases). V lost 4 bases to trimming and J lost 5 bases, with 9 bases between them. Germline V gene data show CDR1 as SGHAT and CDR2 as FQNNGV. The CDR3 extends over 12 amino acids. The CDR3 loop reads CASSSRADEQYF. For the CDR3, the DNA is TGTGCCAGCAGCTCGCGGGCGGACGAGCAGTACTTC.

In this sample, this clone turned up once. The chain recombines TRBV28 with TRBJ1-1; the D gene is possibly TRBD1 (5 bases). Germline-derived CDR1 and CDR2 are MDHEN and SYDVKM. Trimming stripped 4 bases from V and 4 bases from J, with 10 bases between. The CDR3 spans 13 residues. This chain's CDR3 is CASSSSQGTEAFF. For the CDR3, the DNA is TGTGCCAGCAGTTCCTCCCAGGGCACTGAAGCTTTCTTT.

This clone was detected only a few times. The rearrangement links TRBV7-8 to TRBJ1-4, with D perhaps matching TRBD1 (6 bases). The germline V gene encodes CDR1 SGHVS and CDR2 FQNEAQ. Trimming stripped 4 bases from V and 8 bases from J, with 11 bases between. The CDR3 is 13 residues long. CDR3 nucleotide sequence: TGTGCCAGCAGCTCAGGGGTGACGGAAAAACTGTTTTTT. It is translated as CASSSGVTEKLFF.

The J gene is TRBJ1-1, the V gene TRBV6-5; TRBD1 agrees at 7 bases. Losses at the gene ends were 6 bases for V and 4 bases for J; bases not matched to a gene: 8. Germline V gene sequence: CDR1 MNHEY, CDR2 SVGAGI. This CDR3 has 14 amino acids. The CDR3 sequence: CASRTGLDGTEAFF. The CDR3 region has the DNA TGTGCCAGCAGGACAGGGCTGGACGGCACTGAAGCTTTCTTT.

The chain couples TRBV28 to TRBJ2-7; TRBD2 matches at 10 bases. From germline, CDR1 is MDHEN and CDR2 SYDVKM. This CDR3 contains 14 residues. V lost 6 bases, J lost 2 bases, and 4 bases stayed unmatched. As DNA, the CDR3 is TGTGCCAGCAGGCCTAGCGGGGGTGCCTACGAGCAGTACTTC. Encoded protein: CASRPSGGAYEQYF.

In its sample, this clone was seen a few times. J is TRBJ2-5 and V is TRBV7-2; D remains unclear. The last part of the DNA fits TRBJ2-7 better; the J call may be wrong. Per the germline V gene, CDR1 is SGHTA and CDR2 is FQGNSA. The CDR3 spans 14 residues. The CDR3, as DNA: TGTGCCAGCAGCTTATCGATGAATACCTACGAGCAGTACTTC. Protein: CASSLSMNTYEQYF.

J is TRBJ1-1 and V is TRBV19; D is uncertain. CDR3 size: 15 residues. The germline V gene has CDR1 LNHDA and CDR2 SQIVND (reference sequence). Trimming took 7 bases from V and 1 from J, leaving 16 bases between them. CDR3 protein: CASTPWGVGNTEAFF. The CDR3 bases are TGTGCCAGTACGCCCTGGGGAGTGGGGAACACTGAAGCTTTCTTT.

This chain links TRBV18 with TRBJ2-1, with 12 bases identical to TRBD2. This CDR3 comprises 14 residues. The V gene's germline CDR1 is KGHSH and CDR2 LQKENI. V trimming: 3 bases; J trimming: 10 bases; junction bases outside the gene matches: 4. The CDR3 loop reads CASSPYLAGGEQFF. The CDR3 coding sequence is TGTGCCAGCTCACCTTATCTAGCGGGAGGGGAGCAGTTCTTC. The complete variable domain, with remaining parts taken from reference TRBV18 and TRBJ2-1, reads NAGVMQNPRHLVRRRGQEARLRCSPMKGHSHVYWYRQLPEEGLKFMVYLQKENIIDESGMPKERFSAEFPKEGPSILRIQQVVRGDSAAYFCASSPYLAGGEQFFGPGTRLTVL.

This clone was detected once. The V call is TRBV6-5, the J call TRBJ1-1; D gene uncertain. Germline CDR1 is MNHEY and CDR2 is SVGAGI. V lost 2 bases to trimming and J lost 7 bases, with 5 bases between them. This CDR3 is built from 11 residues. This CDR3 is CASSYASEAFF. The CDR3 DNA sequence: TGTGCCAGCAGTTACGCCAGTGAAGCTTTCTTT.

This chain connects TRBV6-6 to TRBJ1-1; D perhaps matches TRBD1 (6 bases). The CDR3 length is 15 residues. Germline V gene data show CDR1 as MNHNY and CDR2 as SVGAGI (reference sequence). V was pared by 4 bases and J by 5 bases, with 17 bases between. CDR3 sequence reads: CASSSVQGGGTEAFF. Written as DNA, the CDR3 is TGTGCCAGCAGTTCAGTACAGGGCGGCGGGACTGAAGCTTTCTTT.

The chain couples TRBV30 to TRBJ1-2; a weak D match, TRBD1 (6 bases). Germline-derived CDR1 and CDR2 are GTSNPN and SVGIG (reference sequence). The ends were cut back, 0 bases at V and 1 base at J, with 12 bases in the middle. The CDR3 length is 15 residues. As DNA, the CDR3 is TGTGCCTGGAGTGTCGGGTCAGGGGTTAACTATGGCTACACCTTC. Its protein is CAWSVGSGVNYGYTF.

The chain uses TRBV6-5 and TRBJ2-1; 7 bases fit TRBD2. J lost 2 bases, V lost 6 bases, and 7 bases had no gene match. Germline V gene data show CDR1 as MNHEY and CDR2 as SVGAGI. The CDR3 runs 15 residues. The CDR3 DNA is TGTGCCAGCAGCGCCGGACTAGACCCCTACAATGAGCAGTTCTTC. Protein sequence: CASSAGLDPYNEQFF.

The gene calls are TRBV10-3 and TRBJ2-1, with 10 bases aligning to TRBD2. V shed 3 bases and J 9 bases; nucleotides not matched to a gene: 8. Germline lookup yields CDR1 ENHRY and CDR2 SYGVKD. The CDR3 has 15 residues. CDR3 coding DNA: TGTGCCATCAGTGATCTAGCGGGAGAGGGGGGTGAGCAGTTCTTC. Its translation: CAISDLAGEGGEQFF.

V is TRBV7-2 and J is TRBJ2-7; D is possibly TRBD1 (5 bases). The CDR3 runs 15 residues. CDR1 is SGHTA and CDR2 is FQGNSA in the germline V gene. Trimming shortened V by 1 base and J by 0 bases, and 10 bases separated the two germline ends. The CDR3 DNA reads as TGTGCCAGCAGCTTAGGACAGTGGGGCTCCTACGAGCAGTACTTC. Encoded protein: CASSLGQWGSYEQYF.

The CDR3 region is CASSKERLADYEQYF. The CDR3 nucleotides read TGTGCCAGCAGCAAAGAGAGACTAGCAGACTACGAGCAGTACTTC. The chain links TRBV21-1 to TRBJ2-5; TRBD2, as called in the table, went unchecked against the DNA. The J call is in doubt because the DNA end fits TRBJ2-7 better. TRBV21-1 constitutes a pseudogene. This CDR3 region has 15 residues.

This chain links TRBV7-9 with TRBJ1-4; 8 nucleotides align to TRBD1. The CDR3 extends over 15 amino acids. Trimming cost V 5 bases and J 7 bases; bases outside gene matches: 9. CDR1 and CDR2 (germline): SEHNR, FQNEAQ (reference sequence). CDR3 coding DNA: TGTGCCAGCAGCACGCGACAGGGGTCTGGTGAAAAACTGTTTTTT. It translates to CASSTRQGSGEKLFF.

This chain uses TRBV5-1 with TRBJ1-1; D gene uncertain. Looked up from germline, CDR1 is SGHRS and CDR2 is YFSETQ. V was clipped by 0 bases and J by 1 base, with 10 bases between them. CDR3 length: 15 residues. CDR3: CASSLVGTENTEAFF. The DNA for the CDR3 is TGCGCCAGCAGCTTGGTGGGTACAGAGAACACTGAAGCTTTCTTT.

V usage is TRBV5-1 and J usage is TRBJ2-5, with 8 bases fitting TRBD2. Germline V gives CDR1 SGHRS, CDR2 YFSETQ. Trimming cost V 6 bases and J 5 bases; bases outside gene matches: 6. CDR3 length: 13 amino acids. This CDR3 is CASTAGGGETQYF. The CDR3 coding sequence is TGCGCCAGCACGGCGGGGGGCGGGGAGACCCAGTACTTC.

Only one count was recorded for this clone. This sequence joins TRBV18 and TRBJ2-1; 8 bases line up with TRBD2. Unmatched junction bases numbered 14, after V lost 5 bases and J lost 8 bases. The CDR3 has 16 amino acids. Germline CDR1 is KGHSH and CDR2 is LQKENI. The CDR3 reads CASSAGTRSGRDEQFF. The CDR3 nucleotides read TGTGCCAGCTCAGCCGGGACTAGAAGTGGTAGGGATGAGCAGTTCTTC.

The gene calls are TRBV9 and TRBJ2-1; 9 positions match TRBD2. The CDR3 sequence is 14 residues long. In germline, CDR1 is SGDLS, CDR2 YYNGEE. J was trimmed by 8 bases and V by 9 bases; bases with no gene match: 12. The CDR3 loop reads CATSRASGNHEQFF. The DNA for the CDR3 is TGTGCCACCTCTCGGGCTAGCGGGAATCATGAGCAGTTCTTC.

In the case of this clone: One end of the junction is discordant with germline, which a read error may explain. V usage is TRBV6-1 and J usage is TRBJ1-2, with 8 bases identical to TRBD1. CDR1 is MNHNS, CDR2 SASEGT, per germline. The CDR3 contains 14 residues. The CDR3 loop reads CASLQGGRNYGYTF. The DNA of the CDR3 is TGTGCCAGCTTACAGGGGGGAAGAAACTATGGCTACACTTTC.

This chain's CDR3 is CASSLAVGANYGYTF. DNA for the CDR3: TGTGCCAGCAGCTTAGCGGTGGGGGCCAACTATGGCTACACCTTC. The rearrangement links TRBV7-2 to TRBJ1-2; possibly TRBD1 for D (6 bases). This CDR3 is 15 amino acids long. The ends were cut back, 0 bases at V and 2 bases at J, with 10 bases in the middle. CDR1 is SGHTA, CDR2 FQGNSA, per germline.

The V call is TRBV18, the J call TRBJ2-1; no firm D call. The CDR3 loop spans 15 amino acids. Looked up from germline, CDR1 is KGHSH and CDR2 is LQKENI. V was clipped by 4 bases and J by 0 bases, with 10 bases between them. The CDR3, as DNA: TGTGCCAGCTCACTGGGCTTCCCCTCCTACAATGAGCAGTTCTTC. Amino acid sequence: CASSLGFPSYNEQFF.

In its sample, this clone was seen a few times. The CDR3 sequence is CASSQGLAGYLYEQYF. As DNA, the CDR3 is TGCGCCAGCAGCCAGGGACTAGCGGGATACCTCTACGAGCAGTACTTC. The J gene is TRBJ2-7, the V gene TRBV5-1; 13 bases fit TRBD2. The CDR3 spans 16 residues. Germline V gives CDR1 SGHRS, CDR2 YFSETQ. V lost 4 bases, J lost 3 bases, and 7 bases stayed unmatched.

The J gene is TRBJ1-2, the V gene TRBV28; 8 bases map to TRBD1. This CDR3 is 13 amino acids long. Germline V gene lookup returns CDR1 MDHEN and CDR2 SYDVKM. J lost 8 bases, V lost 5 bases, and 7 bases had no gene match. In DNA, the CDR3 is TGTGCCAGCAGTCCGACAGGGGCAGGGGGCTACACCTTC. The encoded protein is CASSPTGAGGYTF.

The V gene is TRBV12-5, the J gene TRBJ2-1; 8 bases are shared with TRBD1. The length of the CDR3 is 14 residues. Germline loops: CDR1 LGHNT, CDR2 FRNRAP. The J segment lost 3 bases and the V segment lost 5 bases, leaving 3 bases of the junction unmatched. The CDR3 DNA reads TGTGCTAGTGGTGGGGGACAGGACTACAATGAGCAGTTCTTC. Amino acids: CASGGGQDYNEQFF.

J is TRBJ1-1 and V is TRBV28, with 11 bases that match TRBD1. Trimming cost V 8 bases and J 5 bases; bases outside gene matches: 19. Looked up from germline, CDR1 is MDHEN and CDR2 is SYDVKM. CDR3 size: 18 residues. CDR3 residues: CASLNLKGDRGLWTEAFF. Here the CDR3 DNA reads TGTGCCAGCCTAAATCTCAAAGGGGACAGGGGGTTGTGGACTGAAGCTTTCTTT.